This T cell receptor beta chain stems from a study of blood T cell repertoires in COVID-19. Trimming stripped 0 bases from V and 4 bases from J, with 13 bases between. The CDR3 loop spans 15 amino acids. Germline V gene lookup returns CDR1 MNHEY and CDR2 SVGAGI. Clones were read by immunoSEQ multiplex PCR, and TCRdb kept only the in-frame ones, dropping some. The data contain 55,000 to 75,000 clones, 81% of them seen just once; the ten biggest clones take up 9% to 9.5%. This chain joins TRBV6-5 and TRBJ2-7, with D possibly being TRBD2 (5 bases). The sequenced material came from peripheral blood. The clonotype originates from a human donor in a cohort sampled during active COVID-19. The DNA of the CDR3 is TGTGCCAGCAGTTACTCGATGGAGCGGCGATACGAGCAGTACTTC. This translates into CASSYSMERRYEQYF.